This TCR beta chain emerged from a study of OX40 agonist ivuxolimab in advanced cancers. Across the whole study: Dosing consisted of intravenous ivuxolimab at 0.01 to 10 mg/kg every 2 weeks.

About this clone: The target antigen is unknown.

Study-wide results and caveats: Certain nonresponders likewise exhibited a low normalized T-cell clonal expansion.

Trimming took 6 bases from V and 3 from J, leaving 9 bases between them. Germline CDR1 reads SNHLY; CDR2 reads FYNNEI. The length of the CDR3 is 13 residues. Method: immunoSEQ multiplex PCR; TCRdb's copy keeps in-frame clones and lacks some. The sample contains tens of thousands of clones, more than 80% of which appear only once. V is TRBV2 and J is TRBJ1-5; tentative D call: TRBD1 (6 bases). The sequences come from CD4+ or CD8+ T cells sorted from blood, collected in a trial of the OX40 agonist ivuxolimab. The TCR comes from an adult with an advanced solid tumor such as melanoma, head and neck, liver or kidney cancer. Written as DNA, the CDR3 is TGTGCCAGCAGACGGGACATCAATCAGCCCCAGCATTTT. Translation: CASRRDINQPQHF.